These T cell receptor beta chains were read from a single sample in a study of CXCR3-negative and CXCR3-positive naive CD8 T cells. TCRdb reanalyzed the 5' RACE reads and collapses them to one entry per CDR3 protein, without DNA. The sample includes some 22,000 distinct CDR3 sequences. Source material: naive CXCR3- CD8+ T cells from blood. The origin of the receptors is a human donor in good health. Some clones in this sample may be carry-over from other donors' samples. Both conserved end residues are part of each CDR3. The order of the fields is V gene, J gene, CDR3 protein.

V: TRBV27
J: TRBJ2-1
CDR3: CASSLGHEQFF

V: TRBV29-1
J: TRBJ2-2
CDR3: CTTTSNTGELFF

V: TRBV6-2/TRBV6-3
J: TRBJ2-1
CDR3: CASSYGTGLDEQFF

V: TRBV27
J: TRBJ2-7
CDR3: CASSHRGGHNEQYF

V: TRBV21-1
J: TRBJ2-7
CDR3: CASSKDLGTGQNEQYF

V: TRBV21-1
J: TRBJ1-2
CDR3: CASSQGPRDGGHFGYTF

V: TRBV7-9
J: TRBJ2-1
CDR3: CASSLAGSVDNEQFF

V: TRBV11-2
J: TRBJ1-1
CDR3: CASSSSGGEAFF

V: TRBV4-2
J: TRBJ1-2
CDR3: CASSQDYPGTNYGYTF

V: TRBV6-6
J: TRBJ1-1
CDR3: CASSYSGSGNTEAFF

V: TRBV7-9
J: TRBJ2-5
CDR3: CASYKTSGGPQETQYF

V: TRBV29-1
J: TRBJ2-1
CDR3: CSVSRGLAGGDYYNEQFF

V: TRBV18
J: TRBJ2-1
CDR3: CASSPKGPYNEQFF

V: TRBV6-4
J: TRBJ2-1
CDR3: CASSTTVLNEQFF

V: TRBV4-3
J: TRBJ2-7
CDR3: CASSQDRQGLTYEQYF

V: TRBV7-9
J: TRBJ2-7
CDR3: CASSPPHRGSYEQYF

V: TRBV6-2/TRBV6-3
J: TRBJ2-3
CDR3: CASTLLADNTDTQYF

V: TRBV7-9
J: TRBJ1-5
CDR3: CASSPDSDQPQHF

V: TRBV13
J: TRBJ2-5
CDR3: CASRDPKGTQYF

V: TRBV7-6
J: TRBJ2-2
CDR3: CASSWSRGPTGELFF

V: TRBV7-9
J: TRBJ1-1
CDR3: CAHTRAIGTEAFF

V: TRBV6-5
J: TRBJ2-2
CDR3: CASSFDGLWTGELFF

V: TRBV29-1
J: TRBJ1-2
CDR3: CSVEDWQTNYGYTF

V: TRBV30
J: TRBJ1-2
CDR3: CAWTLMADPNYGYTF

V: TRBV5-6
J: TRBJ1-3
CDR3: CASSLQRTFEAGNTIYF

V: TRBV10-2
J: TRBJ2-7
CDR3: CASSSGSSYEQYF

V: TRBV7-6
J: TRBJ2-3
CDR3: CASSLERGSGGIDTQYF

V: TRBV5-1
J: TRBJ2-2
CDR3: CASTPGTGGVHAGELFF

V: TRBV28
J: TRBJ2-3
CDR3: CASSTGTDSTDTQYF

V: TRBV2
J: TRBJ2-7
CDR3: CASSDQGMGVYEQYF

V: TRBV10-3
J: TRBJ2-3
CDR3: CAISRTDTDTQYF

V: TRBV20-1
J: TRBJ1-1
CDR3: CSADGRTNTEAFF

V: TRBV20-1
J: TRBJ1-1
CDR3: CSAKGGGSTEAFF

V: TRBV7-2
J: TRBJ2-5
CDR3: CASSVRLAGGLSQETQYF

V: TRBV29-1
J: TRBJ2-5
CDR3: CSVEGDKQETQYF

V: TRBV12-3/TRBV12-4
J: TRBJ2-3
CDR3: CASSHIANTDTQYF

V: TRBV7-9
J: TRBJ2-7
CDR3: CASSLAVGTGWPEQYF

V: TRBV27
J: TRBJ2-1
CDR3: CASSLRRNEQFF

V: TRBV29-1
J: TRBJ2-5
CDR3: CSVDGNQETQYF

V: TRBV29-1
J: TRBJ2-3
CDR3: CSVPLADTQYF

V: TRBV12-3/TRBV12-4
J: TRBJ1-4
CDR3: CASSFHVPGGDEKLFF

V: TRBV7-9
J: TRBJ1-6
CDR3: CASSLNNSPLHF